This is a list of T cell receptor beta chains from one sample in a study of Graves' ophthalmopathy and Graves' hyperthyroidism. TCRdb analysed the multiplex PCR reads with MiXCR anew, one entry per CDR3 protein. The sample yields 45,000 to 60,000 distinct CDR3 sequences, roughly 46% seen once. The sequenced sample was peripheral blood. These receptors were collected from an adult woman with Graves' ophthalmopathy. The CDR3 runs from the conserved cysteine through the conserved F or W. The D gene is left open where the match is weak.

CDR3	D	J	V
CSAITSGTGELFF	-	TRBJ2-2	TRBV20-1
CASSPGGTGDYEQYF	TRBD1	TRBJ2-7	TRBV4-1
CASSARQAVETQYF	-	TRBJ2-5	TRBV6-5
CASSEGESTDTQYF	-	TRBJ2-3	TRBV6-2/TRBV6-3
CASSLAGGAPPCSYEQYF	-	TRBJ2-7	TRBV7-8
CASSVGGLAGGLEQYF	TRBD2	TRBJ2-7	TRBV9
CSARPNQSSYNSPLHF	-	TRBJ1-6	TRBV20-1
CASSPAVYNGQFF	-	TRBJ2-1	TRBV4-3
CASSQDAGSYEQYF	-	TRBJ2-7	TRBV3-1
CASSSRLAGATGELFF	TRBD2	TRBJ2-2	TRBV7-6
CSATLVATSTDTQFF	-	TRBJ2-1	TRBV20-1
CAWSALGASYNSPLHF	-	TRBJ1-6	TRBV30
CASSIRRGPSYTGELFF	-	TRBJ2-2	TRBV19
CASSLLGGDTEAFF	-	TRBJ1-1	TRBV28
CASSRQGDQPQHF	TRBD1	TRBJ1-5	TRBV6-5
CASSWQRGGETQYF	TRBD2	TRBJ2-5	TRBV7-9
CSLVAVGSYNEQFF	-	TRBJ2-1	TRBV29-1
CASSPIPGLAGGTQYF	TRBD2	TRBJ2-5	TRBV9
CASSSRSQGSDTQYF	-	TRBJ2-3	TRBV6-5
CASSPRTGASYEQYF	TRBD1	TRBJ2-7	TRBV27
CASSQGAGSRRDYGYTF	-	TRBJ1-2	TRBV4-3
CASSLGTESSYEQYF	-	TRBJ2-7	TRBV7-8
CSGLQGDNEKLFF	-	TRBJ1-4	TRBV29-1
CASSPGTGGGEQYF	-	TRBJ2-7	TRBV11-3
CASSEPGPGQPQHF	-	TRBJ1-5	TRBV2
CASSNRGYGYTF	-	TRBJ1-2	TRBV6-2/TRBV6-3
CASSEGAANEKLFF	-	TRBJ1-4	TRBV2
CASSSGGGPGTDTQYF	-	TRBJ2-3	TRBV5-1
CATSRGIYEQYF	-	TRBJ2-7	TRBV15
CASSLALGRGEQHF	TRBD2	TRBJ2-7	TRBV4-3
CASSQAGVNIQYF	-	TRBJ2-4	TRBV3-1
CSARPSDRGGLTDTQYF	TRBD1	TRBJ2-3	TRBV20-1
CASSIEDGYSNQPQHF	-	TRBJ1-5	TRBV19
CASSTDRDHNELFF	TRBD1	TRBJ2-2	TRBV7-3
CSARFTQNNEKLFF	-	TRBJ1-4	TRBV20-1
CAISERGQSTDTQYF	-	TRBJ2-3	TRBV10-3
CASSYGQGRGEQETQYF	TRBD2	TRBJ2-5	TRBV6-6